This TCR beta chain appears in the sequencing data of a study of human T cells and chemical hapten exposure. About the study: Weekly administration of diphenylcyclopropenone to the scalp of patients continued throughout the roughly 23-week study. Chiefly female patients presented with alopecia areata, totalis or universalis. TCR yields per sample varied mostly from small pooled library volume differences.

Time point indicated: patch test 1, 2 weeks after DPC sensitization. Treatment given: therapeutic diphenylcyclopropenone sensitization with weekly scalp DPC. Every donor had alopecia and was 18 to 70 years old; all were suitable for DPC. Via MiXCR, TCRdb re-called the RACE reads, giving one row per CDR3 protein. The sample consists of more than 90,000 distinct CDR3 sequences, more than 9% of them appearing once. This clonotype was detected a few times. Trimming cost V 2 bases and J 1 base, with 8 bases left between them. This CDR3 is built from 14 residues. Germline values: CDR1 SGHVS, CDR2 FNYEAQ. The chain recombines TRBV7-6 with TRBJ1-1, with a tentative D call TRBD1 (5 bases). The specimen comprised whole blood, sampled in connection with sensitization to the hapten diphenylcyclopropenone (DPC). The sequence was collected from a man aged 40-50 years with alopecia areata. Some clones in this sample may be carry-over from other donors' samples. The CDR3 DNA reads as TGTGCCAGCAGCTTAAAGGGACCGAACACTGAAGCTTTCTTT. Translated: CASSLKGPNTEAFF.